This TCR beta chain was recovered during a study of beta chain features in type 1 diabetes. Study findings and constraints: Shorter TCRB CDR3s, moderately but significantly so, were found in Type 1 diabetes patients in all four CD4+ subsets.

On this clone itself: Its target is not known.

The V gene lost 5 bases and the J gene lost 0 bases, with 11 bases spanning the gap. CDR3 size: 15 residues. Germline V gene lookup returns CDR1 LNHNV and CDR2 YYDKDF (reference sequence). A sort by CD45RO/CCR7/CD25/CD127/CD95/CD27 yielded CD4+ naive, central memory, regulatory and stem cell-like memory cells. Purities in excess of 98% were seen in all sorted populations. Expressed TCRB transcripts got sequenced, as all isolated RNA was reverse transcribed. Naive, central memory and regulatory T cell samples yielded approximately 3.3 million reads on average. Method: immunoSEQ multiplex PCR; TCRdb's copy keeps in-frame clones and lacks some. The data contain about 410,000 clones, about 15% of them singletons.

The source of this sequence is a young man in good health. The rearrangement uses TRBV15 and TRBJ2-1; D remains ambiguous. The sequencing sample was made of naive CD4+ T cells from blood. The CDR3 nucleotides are TGTGCCACCAGCGCCGCCTGGGGCTCCTACAATGAGCAGTTCTTC. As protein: CATSAAWGSYNEQFF.